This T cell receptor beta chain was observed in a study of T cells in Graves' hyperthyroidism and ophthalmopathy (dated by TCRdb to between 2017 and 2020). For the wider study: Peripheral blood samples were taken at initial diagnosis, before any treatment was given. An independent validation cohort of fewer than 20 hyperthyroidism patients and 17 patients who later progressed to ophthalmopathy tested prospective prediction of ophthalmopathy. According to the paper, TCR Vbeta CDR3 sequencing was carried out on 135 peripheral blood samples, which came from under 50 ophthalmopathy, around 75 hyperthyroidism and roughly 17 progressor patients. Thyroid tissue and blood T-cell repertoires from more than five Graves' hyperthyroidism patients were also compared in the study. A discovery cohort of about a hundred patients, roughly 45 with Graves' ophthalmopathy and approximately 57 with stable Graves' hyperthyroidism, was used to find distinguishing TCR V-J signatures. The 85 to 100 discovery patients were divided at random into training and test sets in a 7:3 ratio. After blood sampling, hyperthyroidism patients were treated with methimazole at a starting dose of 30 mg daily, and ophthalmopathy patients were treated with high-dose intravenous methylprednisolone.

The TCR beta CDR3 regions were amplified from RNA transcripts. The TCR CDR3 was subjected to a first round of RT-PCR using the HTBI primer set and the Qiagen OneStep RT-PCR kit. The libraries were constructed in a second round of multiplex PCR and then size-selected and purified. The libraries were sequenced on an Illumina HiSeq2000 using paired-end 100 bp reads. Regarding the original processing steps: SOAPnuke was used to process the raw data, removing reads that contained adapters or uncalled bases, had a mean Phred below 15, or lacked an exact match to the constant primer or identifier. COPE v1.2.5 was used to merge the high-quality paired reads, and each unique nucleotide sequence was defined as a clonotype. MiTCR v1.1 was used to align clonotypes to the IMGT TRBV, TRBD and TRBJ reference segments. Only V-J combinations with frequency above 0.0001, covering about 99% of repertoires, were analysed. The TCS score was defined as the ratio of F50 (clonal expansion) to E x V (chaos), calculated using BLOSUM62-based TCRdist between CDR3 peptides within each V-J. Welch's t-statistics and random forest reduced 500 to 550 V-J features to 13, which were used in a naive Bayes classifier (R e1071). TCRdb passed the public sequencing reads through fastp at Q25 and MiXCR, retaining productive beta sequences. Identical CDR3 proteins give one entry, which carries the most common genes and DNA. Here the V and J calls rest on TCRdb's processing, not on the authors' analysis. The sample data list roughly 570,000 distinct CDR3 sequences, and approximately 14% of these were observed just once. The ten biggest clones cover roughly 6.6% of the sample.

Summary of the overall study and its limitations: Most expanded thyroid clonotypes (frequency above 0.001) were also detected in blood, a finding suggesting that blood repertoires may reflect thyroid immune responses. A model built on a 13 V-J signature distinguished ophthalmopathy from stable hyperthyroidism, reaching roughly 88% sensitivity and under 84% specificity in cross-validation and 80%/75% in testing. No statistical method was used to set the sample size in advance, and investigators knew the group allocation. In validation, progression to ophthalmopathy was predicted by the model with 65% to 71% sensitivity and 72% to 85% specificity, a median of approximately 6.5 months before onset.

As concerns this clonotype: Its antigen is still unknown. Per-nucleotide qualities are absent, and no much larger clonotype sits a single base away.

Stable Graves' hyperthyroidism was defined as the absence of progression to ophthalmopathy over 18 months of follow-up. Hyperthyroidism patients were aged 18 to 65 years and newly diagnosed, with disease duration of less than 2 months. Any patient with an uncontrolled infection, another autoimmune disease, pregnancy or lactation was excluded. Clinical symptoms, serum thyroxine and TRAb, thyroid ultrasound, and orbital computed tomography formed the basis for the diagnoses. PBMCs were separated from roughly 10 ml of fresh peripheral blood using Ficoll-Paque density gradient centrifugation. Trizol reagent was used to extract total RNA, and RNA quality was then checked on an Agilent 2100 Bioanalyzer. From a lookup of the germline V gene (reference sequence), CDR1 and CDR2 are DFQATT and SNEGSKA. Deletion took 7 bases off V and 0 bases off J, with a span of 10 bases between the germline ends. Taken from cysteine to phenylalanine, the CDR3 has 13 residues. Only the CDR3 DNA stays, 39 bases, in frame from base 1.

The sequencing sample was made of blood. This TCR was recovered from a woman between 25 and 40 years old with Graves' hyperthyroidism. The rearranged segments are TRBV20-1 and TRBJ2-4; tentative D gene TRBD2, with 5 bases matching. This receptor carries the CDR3 CSVTSGAKNIQYF. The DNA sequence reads TGCAGTGTCACCAGCGGAGCCAAAAACATTCAGTACTTC.